The 15 T cell receptor beta chains listed next were all sequenced from one sample in a study of blood T cell repertoires in COVID-19. The repertoire was sequenced with immunoSEQ multiplex PCR; TCRdb's copy has only in-frame clones and lacks some. The repertoire holds hundreds of thousands of clones, with roughly 85% as singletons. Sequences were obtained from PBMCs or T cells enriched from blood (not recorded which). The source of these receptors is a woman between 50 and 59 years old with acute COVID-19.

V is TRBV3-1 (or the pseudogene TRBV3-2) and J is TRBJ2-5, with TRBD2 as a possible D gene (7 bases). From germline, CDR1 is LGHDT and CDR2 YNNKEL (reference sequence). This CDR3 region has 15 residues. V gave up 4 bases and J gave up 5 bases, with 17 bases separating them. The chain's CDR3 is CASSLDSGGRETQYF. CDR3 in DNA: TGTGCCAGCAGCCTCGACTCGGGGGGCCGGGAGACCCAGTACTTC.

This clone has only one observation. V gene TRBV19 combines with J gene TRBJ1-5; TRBD1 is a possible D gene (6 bases). The germline CDR1 and CDR2 sequences are LNHDA and SQIVND (reference sequence). This CDR3 region has 16 residues. Trimming pared 3 bases from V and 2 bases from J, leaving 14 bases between. The DNA for the CDR3 is TGTGCCAGTAGTATTCTCGGACAGTTGGGCAATCAGCCCCAGCATTTT. Protein product: CASSILGQLGNQPQHF.

The chain uses TRBV7-2 and TRBJ1-5; D may be TRBD1 (5 bases). The CDR3 length is 12 residues. CDR1 is SGHTA and CDR2 is FQGNSA in the germline V gene. Between the trimmed V and J ends, which lost 2 bases and 7 bases, there was a span of 6 bases. CDR3 nucleotide sequence: TGTGCCAGCAGCTTACAGGGCCAGCCCCAGCATTTT. Translation: CASSLQGQPQHF.

The chain is built from TRBV19 and TRBJ1-1; 9 bases are shared with TRBD1. Trimming at V came to 4 bases and at J to 0 bases, leaving 6 bases not matched to a gene. In germline, CDR1 is LNHDA, CDR2 SQIVND (reference sequence). The CDR3 is 16 amino acids. The CDR3 sequence: CASSNNRGPLNTEAFF. The CDR3 bases are TGTGCCAGTAGTAACAACAGGGGGCCCTTGAACACTGAAGCTTTCTTT.

The chain links TRBV19 to TRBJ1-5, with D possibly being TRBD1 (5 bases). The CDR3 has 16 amino acids. Trimming left V 5 bases short and J 6 bases short, with 20 bases between. CDR1 LNHDA and CDR2 SQIVND come from the germline V gene (reference sequence). CDR3 amino acids: CASSPRGGSGGQPQHF. The CDR3 nucleotides read TGTGCCAGTAGTCCCCGCGGGGGATCTGGGGGTCAGCCCCAGCATTTT. The full variable domain, with the rest looked up from reference TRBV19 and TRBJ1-5, is DGGITQSPKYLFRKEGQNVTLSCEQNLNHDAMYWYRQDPGQGLRLIYYSQIVNDFQKGDIAEGYSVSREKKESFPLTVTSAQKNPTAFYLCASSPRGGSGGQPQHFGDGTRLSIL.

This rearrangement joins TRBV6-4 to TRBJ2-7; D may be TRBD2 (6 bases). The V end lost 8 bases, the J end lost 3 bases, and 26 bases lay between the germline ends. From germline, CDR1 is MRHNA and CDR2 SNTAGT. The length of the CDR3 is 17 residues. The CDR3 spells CASQEGTGVRPNYEQYF. The DNA of the CDR3 is TGTGCCAGCCAAGAAGGGACGGGAGTCCGGCCAAACTACGAGCAGTACTTC.

The rearrangement uses TRBV7-9 and TRBJ1-1; 8 bases map to TRBD1. J was trimmed by 11 bases and V by 5 bases; bases with no gene match: 10. CDR1 and CDR2 (germline): SEHNR, FQNEAQ (reference sequence). The CDR3 has 13 amino acids. DNA of the CDR3: TGTGCCAGCAGCCATGGACAGGGAGTTTCCGCTTTCTTT. It specifies CASSHGQGVSAFF.

The genes are TRBV19 and TRBJ2-1, with 10 bases lining up with TRBD2. This CDR3 comprises 15 residues. Germline lookup yields CDR1 LNHDA and CDR2 SQIVND (reference sequence). Germline trimming cut 6 bases from V and 5 bases from J; bases unmatched to any gene: 7. CDR3 nucleotides: TGTGCCAGTAGACTAGCGGGACATTGGGACAATGAGCAGTTCTTC. Translation gives CASRLAGHWDNEQFF.

V is TRBV19 and J is TRBJ2-2; D unresolved. V lost 3 bases and J lost 5, with 7 bases in between. This CDR3 contains 13 residues. Per germline, CDR1 LNHDA and CDR2 SQIVND (reference sequence). CDR3 amino acids: CASSISPTGELFF. The DNA of the CDR3 is TGTGCCAGTAGTATCTCCCCGACCGGGGAGCTGTTTTTT. The variable domain in full, with the rest retrieved from reference TRBV19 and TRBJ2-2, is DGGITQSPKYLFRKEGQNVTLSCEQNLNHDAMYWYRQDPGQGLRLIYYSQIVNDFQKGDIAEGYSVSREKKESFPLTVTSAQKNPTAFYLCASSISPTGELFFGEGSRLTVL.

V usage is TRBV6-5 and J usage is TRBJ1-3, with 7 bases lining up with TRBD1. There are 14 residues in the CDR3. Germline V gene sequence: CDR1 MNHEY, CDR2 SVGAGI. With V trimmed by 8 bases and J by 1 base, 5 bases remained unmatched. The DNA for the CDR3 is TGTGCCAGCTGGGGGACAGAATCTGGAAACACCATATATTTT. Amino acid sequence: CASWGTESGNTIYF.

The chain is built from TRBV10-3 and TRBJ1-1; TRBD1 is a possible D gene (5 bases). CDR3 length equals 12 residues. V lost 4 bases and J 4 bases, leaving 7 bases between the germline ends. Germline V gives CDR1 ENHRY, CDR2 SYGVKD. The CDR3 sequence: CAISAGGTEAFF. Here the CDR3 DNA reads TGTGCCATCAGTGCGGGGGGCACTGAAGCTTTCTTT.

The V gene is TRBV19, the J gene TRBJ1-1, with 7 bases aligning to TRBD1. J lost 3 bases, V lost 6 bases, and 7 bases had no gene match. The CDR3 runs 14 residues. Per germline, CDR1 LNHDA and CDR2 SQIVND (reference sequence). The CDR3 DNA is TGTGCCAGTAGGACAGGGTTTAGGGACACTGAAGCTTTCTTT. Translated, it gives CASRTGFRDTEAFF.

The V call is TRBV5-1, the J call TRBJ1-2, with D possibly TRBD1 on 6 matching bases. Germline V gene sequence: CDR1 SGHRS, CDR2 YFSETQ. The CDR3 has 17 amino acids. V lost 4 bases and J 5 bases, leaving 24 bases between the germline ends. CDR3 amino acids: CASSQNHGTKWAYGYTF. The CDR3 nucleotides read TGCGCCAGCAGCCAAAACCACGGGACAAAGTGGGCTTATGGCTACACCTTC. Together with reference TRBV5-1 and TRBJ1-2, the CDR3 gives the full variable domain: KAGVTQTPRYLIKTRGQQVTLSCSPISGHRSVSWYQQTPGQGLQFLFEYFSETQRNKGNFPGRFSGRQFSNSRSEMNVSTLELGDSALYLCASSQNHGTKWAYGYTFGSGTRLTVV.

CDR3 region: CASSSPTEAFF. CDR3 nucleotide sequence: TGTGCCAGTAGCTCCCCCACTGAAGCTTTCTTT. This chain links TRBV19 with TRBJ1-1; D is unclear. There are 11 residues in the CDR3. Germline assignment: CDR1 LNHDA and CDR2 SQIVND (reference sequence). V dropped 6 bases and J dropped 4 bases, with 6 bases sitting between them.

This sequence joins TRBV29-1 and TRBJ1-4; D might be TRBD1 (5 bases). With 7 bases removed from V and 8 bases from J, the gap between germline ends came to 17 bases. Per the germline V gene, CDR1 is SQVTM and CDR2 is ANQGSEA. The CDR3 covers 13 residues. CDR3 sequence reads: CSARTGLEEKLFF. CDR3 bases: TGCAGCGCCCGAACAGGATTGGAAGAAAAACTGTTTTTT. Full variable domain (outside the CDR3, taken from reference TRBV29-1 and TRBJ1-4): SAVISQKPSRDICQRGTSLTIQCQVDSQVTMMFWYRQQPGQSLTLIATANQGSEATYESGFVIDKFPISRPNLTFSTLTVSNMSPEDSSIYLCSARTGLEEKLFFGSGTQLSVL.